The next 3 T cell receptor beta chains were all read from a single sample in a study of cytomegalovirus exposure and HLA in healthy donors. The PCR used 60 Vbeta and 13 Jbeta primers. The data were produced by immunoSEQ multiplex PCR, yet TCRdb's version contains in-frame clones alone and is incomplete. The table includes roughly 100,000 clones, around 82% detected once. The source material was PBMCs. These receptors originate from a middle-aged woman in good health and CMV-seronegative.

The CDR3 protein is CASSPPDSNYEQYF. CDR3 nucleotide sequence: TGTGCCAGCTCACCACCGGACAGTAACTACGAGCAGTACTTC. J is TRBJ2-7 and V is TRBV18, with D possibly matching TRBD1 (6 bases). Per the germline V gene, CDR1 is KGHSH and CDR2 is LQKENI. The CDR3 is 14 amino acids. The germline V and J ends were trimmed by 0 bases and 3 bases, with 9 bases remaining between them.

The rearrangement links TRBV28 to TRBJ1-1; a weak D match, TRBD1 (5 bases). V was shortened by 1 base and J by 10 bases, with 19 bases between the two germline ends. Germline values: CDR1 MDHEN, CDR2 SYDVKM. The CDR3 spans 15 residues. CDR3 amino acids: CASSLLLLKTGGAFF. CDR3 coding DNA: TGTGCCAGCAGTTTATTGCTGCTAAAGACGGGGGGAGCTTTCTTT.

The chain has TRBV19 and TRBJ2-7; TRBD2 agrees at 7 bases. This CDR3 has 12 residues. CDR1 is LNHDA, CDR2 SQIVND, per germline (reference sequence). With V trimmed by 9 bases and J by 6 bases, 8 bases remained unmatched. CDR3 in DNA: TGTGCCAGCCGTGGGGGGGGGATCGAGCAGTACTTC. Translation gives CASRGGGIEQYF.